This section outlines one TCR beta chain sequence together with its context. Its matching antigen is unknown. This sample is drawn from a study of graft-versus-host responses after intestinal transplantation. The overall study: Transplant types were multivisceral, liver-intestinal, or isolated intestinal. The recipients all started with anti-thymocyte globulin induction and then took tacrolimus and steroids for about 3 years. General study findings and limits: Levels of circulating GvH clones at their peak were associated with early post-transplant HvG declines. Some GvH clones appeared in ileal mucosa or blood before recipient bone marrow.

The data were produced by immunoSEQ multiplex PCR, yet TCRdb's version contains in-frame clones alone and is incomplete. The table lists about 120,000 clones, approximately 90% of them singletons. V shed 5 bases and J shed 6 bases, with 14 bases lying between them. The V gene's germline CDR1 is MDHEN and CDR2 SYDVKM. The CDR3 has 14 amino acids. The sequence was obtained from a human donor who received an intestinal transplant. The sample consisted of unstimulated CD4+ T cells sorted from spleen or lymph node cells, taken before intestinal transplant. The V gene is TRBV28, the J gene TRBJ2-4, with a tentative D call TRBD2 (6 bases). The CDR3 loop is CASSLPIGGNIQYF. CDR3 DNA: TGTGCCAGCAGTCTACCCATCGGGGGAAACATTCAGTACTTC. Supplemented by reference TRBV28 and TRBJ2-4, the full variable domain reads DVKVTQSSRYLVKRTGEKVFLECVQDMDHENMFWYRQDPGLGLRLIYFSYDVKMKEKGDIPEGYSVSREKKERFSLILESASTNQTSMYLCASSLPIGGNIQYFGAGTRLSVL.